This TCR beta chain derives from a study of cytomegalovirus exposure and HLA in healthy donors. On the study more broadly: Earlier results showed roughly 110 million unique TCR beta sequences derived from approximately 170 million T cells. Across around 400 genotyped donors, 81% landed in the Caucasian-associated ancestry cluster.

Trimming took 3 bases from V and 0 from J, leaving 7 bases between them. The CDR3 length is 14 residues. Germline CDR1 KGHSH, CDR2 LQKENI. Study-level findings and limits: For presence/absence analyses, sequencing depth was assumed to be roughly uniform across donors.

Worth noting for this clone: Its antigen remains unidentified.

The PCR made use of 60 Vbeta and 13 Jbeta primers. Using immunoSEQ multiplex PCR, the repertoire was profiled, and TCRdb retains in-frame clones only, with some absent. The repertoire holds 100,000 to 150,000 clones, around four fifths seen once, with roughly 3.5% in the top ten. Sequenced input: PBMCs. This sequence joins TRBV18 and TRBJ2-3; D is uncertain. The TCR sequence derives from a woman in her 40s in good health and CMV-seropositive. The CDR3 protein is CASSPLQSTDTQYF. The CDR3 nucleotides are TGTGCCAGCTCACCGCTACAGAGCACAGATACGCAGTATTTT.